The clone carrying this T cell receptor (beta chain) was observed many times. Its matching antigen is unknown. Building the TCR beta libraries relied on iRepertoire HTBI primers, and CDR3 regions underwent Arm-PCR. TCRdb passed the multiplex PCR reads through MiXCR, listing each CDR3 protein once. This table holds 350,000 to 500,000 distinct CDR3 sequences, about 21% found once. The time point is: persistent/refractory GD, antithyroid drugs over 5 years with positive TRAb. The TCR library was prepared using RNA isolated from PBMCs. CDR3 length equals 14 residues. Deletions cut 2 bases from V and 5 bases from J, with 13 bases between. From germline, CDR1 is DFQATT and CDR2 SNEGSKA (reference sequence). This entry belongs to a study of regulatory T cells in long-lasting Graves disease. Study-wide results and caveats: When disease was persistent, TRBV28, TRBJ1-2 and TRBJ2-5 were the favored segments.

This sequence joins TRBV20-1 and TRBJ1-5, with a tentative D call TRBD1 (5 bases). This TCR was sampled from a female donor with Graves disease. The input for sequencing was peripheral blood mononuclear cells (PBMCs), taken when the disease was refractory, from a patient treated with antithyroid drugs. CDR3 in amino acids: CSARRGALDQPQHF. In DNA, the CDR3 is TGCAGTGCTAGAAGAGGGGCTCTTGATCAGCCCCAGCATTTT.